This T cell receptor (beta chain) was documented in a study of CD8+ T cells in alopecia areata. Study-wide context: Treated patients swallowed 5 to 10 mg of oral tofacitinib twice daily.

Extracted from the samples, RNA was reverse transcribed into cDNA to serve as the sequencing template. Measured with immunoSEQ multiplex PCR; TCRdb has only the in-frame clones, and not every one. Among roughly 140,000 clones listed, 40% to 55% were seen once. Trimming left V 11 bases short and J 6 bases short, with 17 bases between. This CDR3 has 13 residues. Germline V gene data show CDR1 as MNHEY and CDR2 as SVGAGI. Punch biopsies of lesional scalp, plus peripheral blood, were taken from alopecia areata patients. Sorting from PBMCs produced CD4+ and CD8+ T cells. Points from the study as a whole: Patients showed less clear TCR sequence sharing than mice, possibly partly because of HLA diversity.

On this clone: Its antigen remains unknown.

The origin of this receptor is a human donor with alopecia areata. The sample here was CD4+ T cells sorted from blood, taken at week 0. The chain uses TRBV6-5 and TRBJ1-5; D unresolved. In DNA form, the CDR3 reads TGTGCCCGCGCCGGGATCACCCTTCAGCCCCAGCATTTT. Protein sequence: CARAGITLQPQHF.